This T cell receptor beta chain emerged from a study of T cell clonality in common variable immunodeficiency. General study results and limits: T cell subpopulation sequencing would be needed to explain CVID clonality. Patient heterogeneity in the CVID cohort limited correlations between repertoire features and clinical complications.

Germline CDR1 GTSNPN, CDR2 SVGIG (reference sequence). The CDR3 covers 13 residues. With 7 bases removed from V and 4 bases from J, the gap between germline ends came to 14 bases. This clone was counted many times. Its antigen is currently unknown. The CDR3 end lies 3 residues beyond the end of the read and is filled in from the germline J gene. Profiling relied on immunoSEQ multiplex PCR, and the TCRdb table lists in-frame clones only, not all of them. Observed in the sample are fewer than 55,000 clones, none of them singletons. V usage is TRBV30 and J usage is TRBJ1-5; D is perhaps TRBD1 (6 bases). The clonotype originates from a person aged 18 to 70 in good health. Material: peripheral blood mononuclear cells. The CDR3 protein is CASSTGMNQPQHF. CDR3 bases read: TGTGCCTCCAGCACAGGGATGAATCAGCCC. The whole variable domain, remainder taken from reference TRBV30 and TRBJ1-5, is SQTIHQWPATLVQPVGSPLSLECTVEGTSNPNLYWYRQAAGRGLQLLFYSVGIGQISSEVPQNLSASRPQDRQFILSSKKLLLSDSGFYLCASSTGMNQPQHFGDGTRLSIL.